These T cell receptor beta chains were read from a single sample in a study of blood T cell repertoires in COVID-19. Data came from immunoSEQ multiplex PCR; TCRdb stores just in-frame clones and leaves some out. There are approximately 160,000 clones in the sample; 75% to 90% occur only once, and 2.5% to 3.5% lies in the top ten. Input material: peripheral blood. These receptors came from a woman aged 60-70 years with acute or convalescent COVID-19. Each CDR3 is given with its conserved first and last residue. The D gene is left open where the match is weak.

v_gene: TRBV6-2/TRBV6-3; j_gene: TRBJ1-3; d_gene: .; CDR3aa: CASSYFSVGNTIYF
v_gene: TRBV4-2; j_gene: TRBJ1-2; d_gene: .; CDR3aa: CASSQAGEASNYGYTF
v_gene: TRBV12-5; j_gene: TRBJ1-5; d_gene: .; CDR3aa: CASGPGTAGSNQPQHF
v_gene: TRBV5-4; j_gene: TRBJ1-5; d_gene: .; CDR3aa: CASSSDTHNQPQHF
v_gene: TRBV28; j_gene: TRBJ1-1; d_gene: TRBD1; CDR3aa: CASSPGTAFEAFF
v_gene: TRBV19; j_gene: TRBJ1-3; d_gene: .; CDR3aa: CASSIGTAGNTIYF
v_gene: TRBV11-2; j_gene: TRBJ1-5; d_gene: TRBD1; CDR3aa: CASSPGSGQGNQPQHF
v_gene: TRBV5-1; j_gene: TRBJ1-6; d_gene: .; CDR3aa: CASSLEGINNSPLHF
v_gene: TRBV6-2/TRBV6-3; j_gene: TRBJ2-1; d_gene: TRBD2; CDR3aa: CASSDRLAGGYNEQFF
v_gene: TRBV14; j_gene: TRBJ2-3; d_gene: TRBD2; CDR3aa: CASSHPFSLAGATDTQYF
v_gene: TRBV5-6; j_gene: TRBJ1-4; d_gene: TRBD1; CDR3aa: CASSFRRDRFIQAEKLFF
v_gene: TRBV5-4; j_gene: TRBJ2-5; d_gene: .; CDR3aa: CASSLGLETQYF
v_gene: TRBV6-6; j_gene: TRBJ2-5; d_gene: TRBD2; CDR3aa: CASSPETPGLAGARETQYF
v_gene: TRBV4-3; j_gene: TRBJ1-2; d_gene: TRBD1; CDR3aa: CASSQDFRQGTYGYTF
v_gene: TRBV18; j_gene: TRBJ2-5; d_gene: .; CDR3aa: CASSPSRHSQETQYF
v_gene: TRBV7-2; j_gene: TRBJ2-3; d_gene: .; CDR3aa: CASSLRYDTQYF
v_gene: TRBV6-2/TRBV6-3; j_gene: TRBJ1-5; d_gene: .; CDR3aa: CASSYGARDQPQHF
v_gene: TRBV28; j_gene: TRBJ2-5; d_gene: .; CDR3aa: CASNPNRGGGETQYF
v_gene: TRBV4-3; j_gene: TRBJ1-1; d_gene: .; CDR3aa: CASSPAGLNTEAFF
v_gene: TRBV27; j_gene: TRBJ1-5; d_gene: .; CDR3aa: CASSPGLLNQPQHF
v_gene: TRBV10-2; j_gene: TRBJ2-1; d_gene: TRBD2; CDR3aa: CASSVRGGGPLHNEQFF
v_gene: TRBV4-2; j_gene: TRBJ1-3; d_gene: TRBD1; CDR3aa: CASSQAGGENTIYF
v_gene: TRBV6-2/TRBV6-3; j_gene: TRBJ1-2; d_gene: .; CDR3aa: CASSYSTAGAPYGYTF
v_gene: TRBV7-9; j_gene: TRBJ1-5; d_gene: .; CDR3aa: CASSPPRGPGRGQPQHF
v_gene: TRBV7-9; j_gene: TRBJ1-3; d_gene: .; CDR3aa: CASSSGVAGGNTIYF
v_gene: TRBV9; j_gene: TRBJ2-4; d_gene: TRBD2; CDR3aa: CASSPRLAGSRENIQYF
v_gene: TRBV12-3/TRBV12-4; j_gene: TRBJ1-4; d_gene: .; CDR3aa: CASSLEGGVKLFF
v_gene: TRBV19; j_gene: TRBJ2-5; d_gene: TRBD1; CDR3aa: CASSMDRGMETQYF
v_gene: TRBV6-5; j_gene: TRBJ2-7; d_gene: .; CDR3aa: CASSLRGEWGEQYF
v_gene: TRBV11-2; j_gene: TRBJ1-5; d_gene: TRBD1; CDR3aa: CASSLEGTGLNQPQHF
v_gene: TRBV7-2; j_gene: TRBJ1-4; d_gene: .; CDR3aa: CASSKRALGGGVEKLFF
v_gene: TRBV19; j_gene: TRBJ2-1; d_gene: TRBD1; CDR3aa: CASSPMDRGAYNEQFF
v_gene: TRBV10-3; j_gene: TRBJ2-2; d_gene: TRBD2; CDR3aa: CAISLREGQDTGELFF
v_gene: TRBV28; j_gene: TRBJ2-2; d_gene: TRBD2; CDR3aa: CASSPPGGMVTGELFF
v_gene: TRBV7-9; j_gene: TRBJ2-3; d_gene: TRBD2; CDR3aa: CASSSSLAGARTSTDTQYF
v_gene: TRBV6-5; j_gene: TRBJ2-1; d_gene: .; CDR3aa: CASKGRVKEFF
v_gene: TRBV5-6; j_gene: TRBJ1-3; d_gene: .; CDR3aa: CASSFRGGNTIYF
v_gene: TRBV13; j_gene: TRBJ2-1; d_gene: .; CDR3aa: CASSYGGKNEQFF
v_gene: TRBV7-9; j_gene: TRBJ2-5; d_gene: .; CDR3aa: CASSSGAWTQYF
v_gene: TRBV6-4; j_gene: TRBJ1-1; d_gene: .; CDR3aa: CASSLTENTEAFF
v_gene: TRBV4-1; j_gene: TRBJ1-1; d_gene: .; CDR3aa: CASSQDGGRGTEAFF
v_gene: TRBV6-2/TRBV6-3; j_gene: TRBJ1-2; d_gene: .; CDR3aa: CASSYSAADYGYTF
v_gene: TRBV18; j_gene: TRBJ2-2; d_gene: .; CDR3aa: CASSAPSGPNTGELFF
v_gene: TRBV11-3; j_gene: TRBJ2-7; d_gene: .; CDR3aa: CASSLTRTGEQYF
v_gene: TRBV27; j_gene: TRBJ1-1; d_gene: .; CDR3aa: CASSLNSGLNTEAFF
v_gene: TRBV7-9; j_gene: TRBJ2-1; d_gene: TRBD2; CDR3aa: CASSYLLAGGRGEQFF
v_gene: TRBV7-9; j_gene: TRBJ2-5; d_gene: .; CDR3aa: CASSLGAIGAETQYF
v_gene: TRBV27; j_gene: TRBJ2-5; d_gene: TRBD1; CDR3aa: CASSLRTGGETQYF
v_gene: TRBV5-1; j_gene: TRBJ1-4; d_gene: .; CDR3aa: CASSLDRATNEKLFF
v_gene: TRBV7-8; j_gene: TRBJ1-2; d_gene: TRBD1; CDR3aa: CASSLVSGGDYGYTF
v_gene: TRBV5-1; j_gene: TRBJ1-1; d_gene: .; CDR3aa: CASSLGGRTEAFF
v_gene: TRBV7-9; j_gene: TRBJ2-7; d_gene: TRBD1; CDR3aa: CASSPRQGEIYEQYF
v_gene: TRBV4-1; j_gene: TRBJ1-5; d_gene: .; CDR3aa: CASSLRGNFNQPQHF
v_gene: TRBV28; j_gene: TRBJ2-2; d_gene: .; CDR3aa: CASSHQGPGELFF
v_gene: TRBV3-1/TRBV3-2; j_gene: TRBJ2-3; d_gene: .; CDR3aa: CASSRGGLTDTQYF
v_gene: TRBV19; j_gene: TRBJ1-1; d_gene: TRBD1; CDR3aa: CASSIRVGTAVNLNTEAFF
v_gene: TRBV5-1; j_gene: TRBJ1-3; d_gene: TRBD1; CDR3aa: CASSLEGAPGNTIYF